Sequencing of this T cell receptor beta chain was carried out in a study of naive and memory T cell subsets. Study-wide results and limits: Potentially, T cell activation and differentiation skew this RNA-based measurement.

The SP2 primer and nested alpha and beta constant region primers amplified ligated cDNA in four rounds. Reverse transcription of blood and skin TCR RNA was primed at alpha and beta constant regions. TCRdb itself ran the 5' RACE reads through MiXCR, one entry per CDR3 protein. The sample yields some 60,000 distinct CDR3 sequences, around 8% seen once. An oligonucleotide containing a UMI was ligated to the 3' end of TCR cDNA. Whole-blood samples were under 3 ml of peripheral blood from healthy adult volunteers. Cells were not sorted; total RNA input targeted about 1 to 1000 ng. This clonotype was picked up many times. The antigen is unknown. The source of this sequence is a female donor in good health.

The CDR3 loop is CSAKQGVGTEAFF. The DNA of the CDR3 is TGCAGCGCCAAGCAGGGGGTGGGCACTGAAGCTTTCTTT. The V and J genes are TRBV29-1 and TRBJ1-1, with TRBD1 identical over 7 bases. This CDR3 has 13 amino acids. V lost 7 bases, J lost 4 bases, and 9 bases stayed unmatched. Germline V gene sequence: CDR1 SQVTM, CDR2 ANQGSEA. Full variable domain (outside the CDR3, taken from reference TRBV29-1 and TRBJ1-1): SAVISQKPSRDICQRGTSLTIQCQVDSQVTMMFWYRQQPGQSLTLIATANQGSEATYESGFVIDKFPISRPNLTFSTLTVSNMSPEDSSIYLCSAKQGVGTEAFFGQGTRLTVV.